This record concerns one T cell receptor beta chain sequence. At one end, the junction sequence differs from germline, possibly due to a read error. Germline CDR1 reads SGHDT; CDR2 reads YYEEEE. This CDR3 is 12 amino acids long. The sample belongs to a study of PD-L1 blockade in urothelial cancer. Whole-study context: T cells were recovered from blood samples at a median of around 130,000.

Sequencing used immunoSEQ multiplex PCR; TCRdb keeps in-frame clones, though not all of them. The sample lists some 22,000 clones, 90% occurring once. The rearrangement uses TRBV5-6 and TRBJ1-2; a weak D match, TRBD1 (6 bases). The material sequenced was PBMCs, taken around atezolizumab (anti-PD-L1) treatment. The source of this sequence is a woman aged 60 to 75 with urothelial cancer. The CDR3 DNA reads as TGTGCCAGCAGCTTGACGAACAGGGCGCAACAGTTC. It yields the protein CASSLTNRAQQF.